This T cell receptor (beta chain) was captured in a study of blood T cell repertoires in COVID-19. Overall study context: Sample material is recorded as cDNA or gDNA derived from T cells, B-cell-depleted T cells, or PBMCs.

Germline CDR1 reads MNHEY; CDR2 reads SVGAGI. This CDR3 contains 16 residues. V gave up 0 bases and J gave up 6 bases; unmatched junction bases: 7. In the original analysis: For nucleated cells, counts were estimated from reference gene primer amplification. Clones were read by immunoSEQ multiplex PCR, and TCRdb kept only the in-frame ones, dropping some. The V and J calls and clone size are taken from that table; D and trimming were inferred from the DNA. This table has 100,000 to 130,000 clones, about 80% appearing once. The chain carries TRBV6-5 and TRBJ1-4, with 7 bases lining up with TRBD1. The clonotype was recovered from a man between 70 and 80 years old with acute or convalescent COVID-19. Sequenced material: peripheral blood. The CDR3 reads CASSYSSSGGDEKLFF. CDR3 DNA sequence: TGTGCCAGCAGTTACTCGAGTTCAGGGGGTGATGAAAAACTGTTTTTT.